This entry describes one T cell receptor (beta chain). The source of the sample is a study of long-term antiretroviral therapy in people with HIV. With survey level as its setting, the immunoSEQ assay was v3.0. Some clones are missing from TCRdb's copy, which holds only in-frame ones; the method was immunoSEQ multiplex PCR. In the table there are under 15,000 clones, roughly 90% of which are singletons. The CDR3 runs to 11 residues. CDR1 and CDR2 from the germline V gene are SGHRS and YFSETQ. This sequence originates from a woman in her thirties or forties with HIV. The specimen comprised unsorted PBMCs, sampled 2.1 years after starting antiretroviral therapy. The chain couples TRBV5-1 to TRBJ2-7, with no clear D. The J call is uncertain, as TRBJ2-5 better fits the DNA end. CDR3 coding DNA: TGCGCCAGCAGCTTGACGGAGACCCAGTACTTC. It codes for CASSLTETQYF.